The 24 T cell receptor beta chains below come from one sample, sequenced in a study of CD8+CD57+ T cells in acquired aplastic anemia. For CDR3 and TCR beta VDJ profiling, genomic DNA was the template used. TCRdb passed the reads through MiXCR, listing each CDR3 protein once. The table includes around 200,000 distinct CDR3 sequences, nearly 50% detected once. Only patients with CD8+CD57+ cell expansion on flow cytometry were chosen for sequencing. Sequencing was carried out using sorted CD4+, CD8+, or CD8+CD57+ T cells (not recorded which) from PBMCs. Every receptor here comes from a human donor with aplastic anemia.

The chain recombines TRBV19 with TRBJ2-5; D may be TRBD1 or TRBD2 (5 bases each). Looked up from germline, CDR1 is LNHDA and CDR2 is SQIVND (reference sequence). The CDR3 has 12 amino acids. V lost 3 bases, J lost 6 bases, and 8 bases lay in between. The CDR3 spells CASSMQGQTQYF. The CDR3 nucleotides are TGTGCCAGTAGTATGCAGGGACAGACCCAGTACTTC.

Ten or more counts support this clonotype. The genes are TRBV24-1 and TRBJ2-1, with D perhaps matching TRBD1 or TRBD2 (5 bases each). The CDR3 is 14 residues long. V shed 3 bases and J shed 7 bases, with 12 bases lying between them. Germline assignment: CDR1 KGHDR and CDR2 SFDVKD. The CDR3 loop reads CATSDGTSRNEQFF. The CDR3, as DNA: TGTGCCACCAGTGATGGGACGTCGAGGAATGAGCAGTTCTTC.

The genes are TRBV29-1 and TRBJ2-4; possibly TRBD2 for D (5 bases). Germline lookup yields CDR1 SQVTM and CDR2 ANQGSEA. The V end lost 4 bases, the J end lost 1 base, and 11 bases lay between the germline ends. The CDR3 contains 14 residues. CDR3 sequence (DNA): TGCAGCGTTGTAAGCGGCTACGCCAAAAACATTCAGTACTTC. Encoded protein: CSVVSGYAKNIQYF.

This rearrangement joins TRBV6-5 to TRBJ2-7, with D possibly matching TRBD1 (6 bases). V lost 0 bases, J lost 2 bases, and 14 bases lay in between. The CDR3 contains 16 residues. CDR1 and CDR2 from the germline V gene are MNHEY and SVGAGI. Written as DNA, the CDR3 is TGTGCCAGCAGTTACTCTCCGGCAGGGGCGGCCTACGAGCAGTACTTC. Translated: CASSYSPAGAAYEQYF.

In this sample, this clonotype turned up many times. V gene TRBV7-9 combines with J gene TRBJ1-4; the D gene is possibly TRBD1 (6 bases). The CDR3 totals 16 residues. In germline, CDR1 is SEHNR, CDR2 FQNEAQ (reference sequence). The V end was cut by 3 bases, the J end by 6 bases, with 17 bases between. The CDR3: CASSFPPLGQHEKLFF. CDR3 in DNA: TGTGCCAGCAGCTTCCCTCCGCTCGGACAGCATGAAAAACTGTTTTTT.

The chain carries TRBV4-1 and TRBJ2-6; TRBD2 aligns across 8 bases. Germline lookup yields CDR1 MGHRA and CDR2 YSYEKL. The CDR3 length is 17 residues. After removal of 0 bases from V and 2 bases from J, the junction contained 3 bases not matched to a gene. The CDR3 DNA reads TGCGCCAGCAGCCAAGATCGGGGGGGTGCTGGGGCCAACGTCCTGACTTTC. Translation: CASSQDRGGAGANVLTF.

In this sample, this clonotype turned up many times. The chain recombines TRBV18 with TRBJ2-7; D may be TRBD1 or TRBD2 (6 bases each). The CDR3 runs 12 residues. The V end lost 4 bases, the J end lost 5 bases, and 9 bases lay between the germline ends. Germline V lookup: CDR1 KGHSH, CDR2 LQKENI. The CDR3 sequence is CASSQRGDEQYF. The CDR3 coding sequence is TGTGCCAGCTCACAGAGGGGGGACGAGCAGTACTTC.

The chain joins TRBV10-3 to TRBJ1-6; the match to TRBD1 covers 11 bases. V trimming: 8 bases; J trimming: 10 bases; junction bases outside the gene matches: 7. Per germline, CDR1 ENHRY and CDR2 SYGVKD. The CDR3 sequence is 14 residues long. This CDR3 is CAIGSGTGGSPLHF. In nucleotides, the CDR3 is TGTGCCATCGGATCCGGGACAGGGGGGTCACCCCTCCACTTT.

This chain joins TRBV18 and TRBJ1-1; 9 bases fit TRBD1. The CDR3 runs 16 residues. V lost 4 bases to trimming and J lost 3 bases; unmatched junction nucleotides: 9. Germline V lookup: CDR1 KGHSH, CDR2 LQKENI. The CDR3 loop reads CASSQTGTGTYTEAFF. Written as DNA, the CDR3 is TGTGCCAGCTCACAAACCGGGACAGGGACCTACACTGAAGCTTTCTTT.

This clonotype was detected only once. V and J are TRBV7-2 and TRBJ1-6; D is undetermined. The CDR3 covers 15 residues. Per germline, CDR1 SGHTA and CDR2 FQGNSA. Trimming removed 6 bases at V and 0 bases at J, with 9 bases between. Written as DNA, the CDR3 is TGTGCCAGCAGACCGCAGAGCTCCTATAATTCACCCCTCCACTTT. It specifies CASRPQSSYNSPLHF.

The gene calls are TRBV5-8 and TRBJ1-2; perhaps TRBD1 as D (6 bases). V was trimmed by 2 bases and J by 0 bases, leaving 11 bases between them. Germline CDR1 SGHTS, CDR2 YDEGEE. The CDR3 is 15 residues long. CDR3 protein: CASSFEGGTNYGYTF. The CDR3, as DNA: TGTGCCAGCAGCTTTGAAGGGGGGACTAACTATGGCTACACCTTC.

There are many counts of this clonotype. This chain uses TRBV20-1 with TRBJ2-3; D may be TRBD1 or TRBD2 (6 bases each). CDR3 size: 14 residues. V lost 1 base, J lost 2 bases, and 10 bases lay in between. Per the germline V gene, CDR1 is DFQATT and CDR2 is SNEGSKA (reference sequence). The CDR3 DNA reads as TGCAGTGCTAGAGTACGGGGGCCCACAGATACGCAGTATTTT. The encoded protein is CSARVRGPTDTQYF.

As DNA, the CDR3 is TGCAGTGCTAGTGACTACAGGGGCCCTCTCGTTGAAGCTTTCTTT. Amino acid sequence: CSASDYRGPLVEAFF. The chain couples TRBV20-1 to TRBJ1-1, with 7 positions matching TRBD1. The CDR3 is 15 residues long. The germline V gene encodes CDR1 DFQATT and CDR2 SNEGSKA (reference sequence). J gave up 7 bases and V 3 bases, and 14 bases lay outside the gene matches.

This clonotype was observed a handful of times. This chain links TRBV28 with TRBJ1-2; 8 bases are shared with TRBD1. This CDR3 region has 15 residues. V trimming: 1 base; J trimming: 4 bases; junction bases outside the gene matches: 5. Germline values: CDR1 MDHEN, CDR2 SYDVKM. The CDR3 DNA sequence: TGTGCCAGCAGTTTATCCGGCGACAGGGGCTATGGCTACACCTTC. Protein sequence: CASSLSGDRGYGYTF.

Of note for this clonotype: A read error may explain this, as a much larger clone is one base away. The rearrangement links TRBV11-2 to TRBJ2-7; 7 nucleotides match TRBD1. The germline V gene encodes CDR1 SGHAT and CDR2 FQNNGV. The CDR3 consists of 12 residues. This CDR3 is CARQGIGSEQYF. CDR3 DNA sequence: TGCGCGAGACAGGGTATAGGATCCGAGCAGTACTTC.

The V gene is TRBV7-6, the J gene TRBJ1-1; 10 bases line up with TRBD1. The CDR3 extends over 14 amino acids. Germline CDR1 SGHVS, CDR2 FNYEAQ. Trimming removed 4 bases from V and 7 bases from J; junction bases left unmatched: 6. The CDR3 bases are TGTGCCAGCAGCTCCCGACAGGGGGCAGGTGAAGCTTTCTTT. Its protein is CASSSRQGAGEAFF.

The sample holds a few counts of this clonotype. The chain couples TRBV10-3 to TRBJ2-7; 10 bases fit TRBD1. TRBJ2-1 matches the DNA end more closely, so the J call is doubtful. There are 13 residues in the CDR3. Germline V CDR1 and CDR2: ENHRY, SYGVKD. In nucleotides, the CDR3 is TGTGCCAGTCTTCGGGACAGGGGTCATGAGCAGTTCTTC. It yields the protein CASLRDRGHEQFF.

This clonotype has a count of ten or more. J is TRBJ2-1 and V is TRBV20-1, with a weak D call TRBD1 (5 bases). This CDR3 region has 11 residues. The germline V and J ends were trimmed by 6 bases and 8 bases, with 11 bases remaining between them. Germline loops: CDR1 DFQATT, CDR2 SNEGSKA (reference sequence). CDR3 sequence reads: CSAEPRDEQFF. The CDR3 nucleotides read TGCAGTGCGGAGCCCAGGGATGAGCAGTTCTTC.

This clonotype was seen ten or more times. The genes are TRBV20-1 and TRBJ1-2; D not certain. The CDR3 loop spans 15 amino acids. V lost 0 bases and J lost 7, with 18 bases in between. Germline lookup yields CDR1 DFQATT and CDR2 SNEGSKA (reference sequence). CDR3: CSARDVVTEISGYTF. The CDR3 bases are TGCAGTGCTAGAGATGTAGTGACGGAAATTAGTGGCTACACCTTC.

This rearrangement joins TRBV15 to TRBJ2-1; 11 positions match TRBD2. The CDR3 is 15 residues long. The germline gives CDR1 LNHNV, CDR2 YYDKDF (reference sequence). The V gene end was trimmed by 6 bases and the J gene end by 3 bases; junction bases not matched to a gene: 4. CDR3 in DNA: TGTGCCACCAGTCTGACTAGCGGGGACTACAATGAGCAGTTCTTC. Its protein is CATSLTSGDYNEQFF.

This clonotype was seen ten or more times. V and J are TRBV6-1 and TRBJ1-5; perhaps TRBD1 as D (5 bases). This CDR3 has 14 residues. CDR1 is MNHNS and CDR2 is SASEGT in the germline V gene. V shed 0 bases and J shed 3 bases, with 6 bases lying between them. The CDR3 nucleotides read TGTGCCAGCAGTGAAGCAGGGGCCAATCAGCCCCAGCATTTT. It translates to CASSEAGANQPQHF.

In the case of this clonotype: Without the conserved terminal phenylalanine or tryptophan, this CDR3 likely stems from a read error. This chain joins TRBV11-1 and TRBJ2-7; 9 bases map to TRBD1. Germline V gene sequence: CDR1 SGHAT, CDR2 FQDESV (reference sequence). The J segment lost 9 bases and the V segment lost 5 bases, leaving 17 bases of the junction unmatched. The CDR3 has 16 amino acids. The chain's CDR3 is CASSPLWGTGRSGQYS. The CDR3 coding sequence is TGTGCCAGCAGCCCCCTGTGGGGGACAGGGCGTTCCGGGCAGTACTCC.

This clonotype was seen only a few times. DNA of the CDR3: TGTGCCATCACCCCAGGGGACTTGAACACCGGGGAGCTGTTTTTT. Residues: CAITPGDLNTGELFF. The chain has TRBV10-3 and TRBJ2-2; D is possibly TRBD1 or TRBD2 (6 bases each). Per germline, CDR1 ENHRY and CDR2 SYGVKD. The CDR3 is 15 amino acids. The V end was cut by 7 bases, the J end by 1 base, with 13 bases between.

CDR3 sequence reads: CATSRGDRRVYEQYF. CDR3 nucleotides: TGTGCCACCAGCAGAGGGGACAGGAGAGTCTACGAGCAGTACTTC. The V gene is TRBV15, the J gene TRBJ2-7; TRBD1 aligns across 8 bases. Trimming removed 1 base from V and 3 bases from J; junction bases left unmatched: 5. The CDR3 totals 15 residues. Germline CDR1 LNHNV, CDR2 YYDKDF (reference sequence).